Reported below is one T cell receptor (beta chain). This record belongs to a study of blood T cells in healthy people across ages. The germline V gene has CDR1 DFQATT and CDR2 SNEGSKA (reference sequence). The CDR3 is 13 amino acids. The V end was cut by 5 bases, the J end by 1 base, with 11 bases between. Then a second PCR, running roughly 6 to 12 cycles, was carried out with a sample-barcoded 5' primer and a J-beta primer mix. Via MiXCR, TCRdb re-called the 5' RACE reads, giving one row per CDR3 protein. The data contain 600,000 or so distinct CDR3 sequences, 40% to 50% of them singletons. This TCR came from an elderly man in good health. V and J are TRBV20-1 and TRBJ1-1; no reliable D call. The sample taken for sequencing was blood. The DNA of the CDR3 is TGCAGTGCTCCCCGCCCCGCGAACACTGAAGCTTTCTTT. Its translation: CSAPRPANTEAFF.